This T cell receptor beta chain comes out of a study of T cell repertoires in cytomegalovirus infection (dated by TCRdb to between 2018 and 2020). At the level of the whole study: Alongside well-studied HLA-B-restricted epitopes, the peptide stimulations were aimed at recently identified HLA-C-restricted CMV epitopes, whose presentation resists viral immunomodulation. Because public TCR beta signatures pointed to carriage of CMV infection together with the matching HLA type, the HLA type of each donor mattered for the analysis. General study outcomes and caveats: In both this cohort and an independent cohort of some 380 donors, the cumulative frequency of public TCR beta family members distinguished carriers of CMV infection plus the relevant HLA type. The ex vivo response was dominated by HLA-C-restricted CMV-specific TCR beta clonotypes, which also provided the single most frequent clonotype in two of eight donors.

The intended sense of this specimen's treatment or condition label: in vitro stimulation with specific CMV peptide epitopes to enrich CMV-specific T cells. For CDR1 and CDR2, the germline V gene (reference sequence) lists LNHDA and SQIVND. Including cysteine and phenylalanine, the CDR3 has 13 amino acids. Only the CDR3 DNA is retained, 39 bases long and in frame from the first base. Germline trimming: 6 bases from V, 6 bases from J; junction bases outside gene matches: 6. Points on this clonotype: What this receptor recognizes is not known. Per-base quality was not reported, and no clone a single base away is much larger than it.

Sequenced on an Illumina HiSeq 1500. TCRdb's own reprocessing of the public reads used fastp at Q25 and MiXCR and kept productive beta chains. Rows merge per CDR3 protein into single entries with the most common DNA and genes. The sample has about half a million distinct CDR3 sequences on record, about 33% of them singletons. The ten largest account for about a sixth of the sample. The chain employs TRBV19 and TRBJ1-1; 8 central bases correspond to TRBD1. Sample: cultured PBMCs, taken from culture after CMV antigen stimulation. The receptor was derived from a human donor in good health (CMV status not recorded). Some clones in this sample may be carry-over from other donors' samples. The nucleotide sequence is given as TGTGCCAGTAGCACAGGGGGTTTGGCTGAAGCTTTCTTT. The encoded protein is CASSTGGLAEAFF.